This T cell receptor beta chain was obtained from a study of read filtering for tumor transcriptome and immune sequencing. Molecular barcoded adaptors covering alpha/delta and beta/gamma chains were used on roughly 400 ng RNA. From the reads, TCRdb called clonotypes with MiXCR, one entry per CDR3 protein. The table includes about 62,000 distinct CDR3 sequences, less than 20% detected once. The CDR3 consists of 19 residues. V was pared by 0 bases and J by 3 bases, with 18 bases of the junction left unmatched. Germline-derived CDR1 and CDR2 are SQVTM and ANQGSEA. This clonotype was counted many times. Bone marrow was sampled from every patient at the time of active disease.

The genes are TRBV29-1 and TRBJ2-3, with 7 bases that match TRBD1. What was sequenced was a population of CD138-negative cells sorted from bone marrow. The clonotype comes from a donor at least 40 years old with multiple myeloma. CDR3 loop: CSVEEGFSLGQGQTDTQYF. CDR3 sequence (DNA): TGCAGCGTTGAAGAGGGGTTTAGTTTGGGGCAGGGACAGACAGATACGCAGTATTTT.